This entry lists 15 T cell receptor beta chains sequenced from one sample in a study of molecular identifiers for immune sequencing clone quantification. A single record per CDR3 protein comes from TCRdb applying MiXCR to the PCR reads. The sample consists of some 59,000 distinct CDR3 sequences, about 25% of them appearing once. Sequencing was carried out using naive CD8+ T cells from blood, with Jurkat cell RNA spiked in. Noted subset: FACS-sorted CD8+CD4-CCR7+CD45RA+ naive T cells. The receptors originated from a human donor in good health. Some libraries in this study had Jurkat cell RNA spiked in.

This clonotype was observed a single time. One base away lies a much larger clone, so this may be a sequencing read error. This chain links TRBV29-1 with TRBJ2-7; D remains ambiguous. CDR1 and CDR2 (germline): SQVTM, ANQGSEA. The CDR3 extends over 11 amino acids. DNA for the CDR3: TGCCGCGTTAGAGGACCGCGCGAGCAGTACTTC. Translation gives CRVRGPREQYF.

This clonotype was detected ten times or more. V usage is TRBV28 and J usage is TRBJ2-2, with D uncertain. V lost 3 bases, J lost 3 bases, and 11 bases lay in between. Germline CDR1 reads MDHEN; CDR2 reads SYDVKM. The CDR3 has 15 amino acids. This CDR3 reads CASSFVRSYTGELFF. The CDR3 nucleotides read TGTGCCAGCAGTTTCGTCCGTTCCTACACCGGGGAGCTGTTTTTT.

This clonotype occurred many times. This chain connects TRBV5-1 to TRBJ2-3; 9 positions agree with TRBD2. Germline lookup yields CDR1 SGHRS and CDR2 YFSETQ. The CDR3 has 16 residues. Unmatched junction bases numbered 10, after V lost 6 bases and J lost 2 bases. CDR3 region: CASTFFSGGITDTQYF. The CDR3 DNA reads as TGCGCCAGCACCTTTTTTAGCGGGGGAATCACAGATACGCAGTATTTT. The full variable domain, its missing parts supplied by reference TRBV5-1 and TRBJ2-3, is KAGVTQTPRYLIKTRGQQVTLSCSPISGHRSVSWYQQTPGQGLQFLFEYFSETQRNKGNFPGRFSGRQFSNSRSEMNVSTLELGDSALYLCASTFFSGGITDTQYFGPGTRLTVL.

The sample holds many counts of this clonotype. The rearrangement links TRBV10-3 to TRBJ2-3; D remains unclear. CDR1 is ENHRY, CDR2 SYGVKD, per germline. V lost 2 bases and J lost 1, with 19 bases in between. This CDR3 contains 18 residues. CDR3 in amino acids: CAISEVPQTLGRTDTQYF. In DNA form, the CDR3 reads TGTGCCATCAGTGAGGTCCCTCAGACCCTCGGGCGCACAGATACGCAGTATTTT.

This clonotype was recorded many times. V gene TRBV4-3 combines with J gene TRBJ2-3; 14 positions agree with TRBD2. CDR1 LGHNA and CDR2 YSLEER come from the germline V gene. With V trimmed by 0 bases and J by 4 bases, 3 bases remained unmatched. The length of the CDR3 is 17 residues. The CDR3 DNA reads as TGCGCCAGCAGCCAAGAAGGACTAGCGGGAGGACCAGATACGCAGTATTTT. Translating gives CASSQEGLAGGPDTQYF.

The chain combines TRBV4-3 with TRBJ2-7; tentative D call: TRBD2 (5 bases). The CDR3 covers 16 residues. From germline, CDR1 is LGHNA and CDR2 YSLEER. Trimming took 0 bases from V and 3 from J, leaving 15 bases between them. The CDR3 spells CASSQEGGAGCYEQYF. DNA for the CDR3: TGCGCCAGCAGCCAAGAAGGAGGCGCAGGTTGCTACGAGCAGTACTTC.

This clonotype was counted many times. V and J are TRBV6-5 and TRBJ2-7; D not certain. V gave up 0 bases and J gave up 7 bases, with 13 bases separating them. The CDR3 extends over 14 amino acids. Germline V gene lookup returns CDR1 MNHEY and CDR2 SVGAGI. The CDR3 DNA reads TGTGCCAGCAGTTACTCTTTGGGAACGCGGGAGCAGTACTTC. As protein: CASSYSLGTREQYF.

Turning to this clonotype: A much larger clonotype is one base distant, so this may be a read error. Since the CDR3 does not end with the conserved phenylalanine or tryptophan, this likely comes from a read error. CDR3 nucleotides: TGTGCCAGCAGCTTAGGGCAGGGGTTGGGAAATGAGCAGTTCCTC. Protein product: CASSLGQGLGNEQFL. V usage is TRBV7-8 and J usage is TRBJ2-1; TRBD1 might be the D (6 bases). The germline V gene has CDR1 SGHVS and CDR2 FQNEAQ. The V gene lost 1 base and the J gene lost 7 bases, with 14 bases spanning the gap. The CDR3 runs 15 residues.

A note on this clonotype: A much larger clonotype is one base distant, so this may be a read error. The chain uses TRBV7-6 and TRBJ2-3; TRBD1 or TRBD2 may be the D gene (5 bases each). Germline CDR1 SGHVS, CDR2 FNYEAQ. The CDR3 spans 14 residues. The CDR3 region has the DNA TGTGCCTGCAGCCTTGGGACCTCCACAGATACGCAGTATTTT. This gives the protein CACSLGTSTDTQYF.

The table lists this clonotype with many counts. The chain is built from TRBV29-1 and TRBJ2-4; D may be TRBD2 (6 bases). Trimming shortened V by 4 bases and J by 7 bases, and 17 bases separated the two germline ends. CDR1 is SQVTM, CDR2 ANQGSEA, per germline. This CDR3 spans 14 amino acids. CDR3 nucleotide sequence: TGCAGCGTTGGAAATGAAGCTGGGGGGAACATTCAGTACTTC. The encoded protein is CSVGNEAGGNIQYF.

V and J are TRBV13 and TRBJ2-5; D gene uncertain. CDR3 length: 13 amino acids. The ends were cut back, 0 bases at V and 5 bases at J, with 7 bases in the middle. Germline CDR1 PRHDT, CDR2 FYEKMQ (reference sequence). The CDR3 protein is CASSLGGLETQYF. For the CDR3, the DNA is TGTGCCAGCAGCTTAGGGGGTCTCGAGACCCAGTACTTC. Filled out from reference TRBV13 and TRBJ2-5, the complete variable domain reads AAGVIQSPRHLIKEKRETATLKCYPIPRHDTVYWYQQGPGQDPQFLISFYEKMQSDKGSIPDRFSAQQFSDYHSELNMSSLELGDSALYFCASSLGGLETQYFGPGTRLLVL.

This rearrangement joins TRBV9 to TRBJ1-1; the D is unclear. V was pared by 4 bases and J by 5 bases, with 18 bases between. CDR1 is SGDLS and CDR2 is YYNGEE in the germline V gene. This CDR3 region has 15 residues. The CDR3 spells CASSQYSGLHTEAFF. CDR3 sequence (DNA): TGTGCCAGCAGCCAATACTCTGGACTGCATACTGAAGCTTTCTTT. The full variable domain, its missing parts supplied by reference TRBV9 and TRBJ1-1, is DSGVTQTPKHLITATGQRVTLRCSPRSGDLSVYWYQQSLDQGLQFLIQYYNGEERAKGNILERFSAQQFPDLHSELNLSSLELGDSALYFCASSQYSGLHTEAFFGQGTRLTVV.

V and J are TRBV28 and TRBJ2-3; 14 bases agree with TRBD2. This CDR3 spans 18 amino acids. J lost 5 bases, V lost 3 bases, and 10 bases had no gene match. Germline-derived CDR1 and CDR2 are MDHEN and SYDVKM. This CDR3 reads CASSLLTTSGRALDTQYF. CDR3 bases: TGTGCCAGCAGTTTGTTAACGACTAGCGGGAGGGCCTTAGATACGCAGTATTTT.

As to this clonotype: Germline is not matched at one junction end, which may reflect a read error. The V and J genes are TRBV20-1 and TRBJ2-1; TRBD2 matches at 11 bases. CDR1 and CDR2 (germline): DFQATT, SNEGSKA (reference sequence). This CDR3 comprises 16 residues. Here the CDR3 reads CSAPGLAETYYIEQFF. CDR3 sequence (DNA): TGCAGTGCCCCGGGACTAGCGGAGACCTACTACATTGAGCAGTTCTTC.

This clonotype was detected only a few times. J is TRBJ2-7 and V is TRBV11-2; unclear D gene. CDR3 length: 15 residues. Germline CDR1 reads SGHAT; CDR2 reads FQNNGV. The V end was cut by 3 bases, the J end by 1 base, with 13 bases between. Here the CDR3 DNA reads TGTGCCAGCAGCTTTGTTAACAGCGAGTCCTACGAGCAGTACTTC. It yields the protein CASSFVNSESYEQYF.